This T cell receptor beta chain was found in a study of a mutant IDH1 vaccine in newly diagnosed glioma. Using immunoSEQ multiplex PCR, the repertoire was profiled, and TCRdb retains in-frame clones only, with some absent. The data contain 45,000 to 60,000 clones, 70% to 80% of them seen just once; the ten biggest clones take up approximately 1.8%. CDR1 and CDR2 from the germline V gene are MNHEY and SVGAGI. The V end lost 3 bases, the J end lost 5 bases, and 16 bases lay between the germline ends. There are 15 residues in the CDR3. Noted time point: baseline, week 1 (first vaccination visit). This sample's treatment: pre-vaccination baseline after standard-of-care therapy.

The V call is TRBV6-5, the J call TRBJ2-5; possible D gene TRBD2, 6 bases. The sequences come from PBMCs, collected from a glioma patient treated with radiotherapy, temozolomide or both. The TCR sequence derives from a woman in her 40s with glioma. The CDR3 reads CASSYQGGDWETQYF. CDR3 nucleotide sequence: TGTGCCAGCAGTTATCAAGGCGGGGACTGGGAGACCCAGTACTTC.